The 30 T cell receptor beta chains given below trace back to one sample, sequenced in a study of human T cells and chemical hapten exposure. Indicated time point: patch test 1, 2 weeks after DPC sensitization. Treatment specified: therapeutic diphenylcyclopropenone sensitization with weekly scalp DPC. TCRdb called the RACE reads again in MiXCR, with one record for every CDR3 protein. The data contain some 83,000 distinct CDR3 sequences, about 10% of them singletons. The sequences come from whole blood, collected in connection with sensitization to the hapten diphenylcyclopropenone (DPC). The receptors were sampled from a woman between 45 and 65 years old with alopecia areata. Some clones in this sample may be carry-over from other donors' samples.

This clonotype was observed a handful of times. This rearrangement joins TRBV9 to TRBJ2-6; D remains unclear. The CDR3 is 15 amino acids. The germline gives CDR1 SGDLS, CDR2 YYNGEE. The V gene lost 7 bases and the J gene lost 0 bases, with 11 bases spanning the gap. CDR3 sequence reads: CASGARSSGANVLTF. Written as DNA, the CDR3 is TGTGCCAGCGGAGCGCGTTCCTCTGGGGCCAACGTCCTGACTTTC.

The chain recombines TRBV19 with TRBJ2-7; D is perhaps TRBD2 (5 bases). This CDR3 is built from 13 residues. V was cut by 3 bases and J by 5 bases, with 11 bases left in between. Germline-derived CDR1 and CDR2 are LNHDA and SQIVND (reference sequence). The CDR3 DNA follows: TGTGCCAGTAGTATTCCCGGGAACCACGAGCAGTACTTC. Amino acid sequence: CASSIPGNHEQYF.

This clonotype appeared many times. The V and J genes are TRBV27 and TRBJ1-1; no definite D call. Trimming shortened V by 4 bases and J by 5 bases, and 11 bases separated the two germline ends. The CDR3 is made up of 13 amino acids. Germline-derived CDR1 and CDR2 are MNHEY and SMNVEV (reference sequence). The CDR3 DNA sequence: TGTGCCAGCAGTTCCCTCCCTGGGACTGAAGCTTTCTTT. This codes for CASSSLPGTEAFF.

This clonotype was seen at least ten times. This chain uses TRBV28 with TRBJ1-2; D may be TRBD1 (5 bases). This CDR3 has 14 residues. Germline V gene lookup returns CDR1 MDHEN and CDR2 SYDVKM. V lost 3 bases, J lost 5 bases, and 13 bases lay in between. Here the CDR3 reads CASSFDRIGYGYTF. The CDR3 DNA reads TGTGCCAGCAGTTTCGACAGAATTGGATATGGCTACACCTTC.

V usage is TRBV5-5 and J usage is TRBJ1-4; D is possibly TRBD1 (6 bases). The ends were cut back, 0 bases at V and 5 bases at J, with 23 bases in the middle. This CDR3 has 19 amino acids. Per the germline V gene, CDR1 is SGHKS and CDR2 is YYEKEE (reference sequence). CDR3 nucleotide sequence: TGTGCCAGCAGCTTGGGTAATCTCCTTCGCCGGACAGTGAATGAAAAACTGTTTTTT. This sequence encodes CASSLGNLLRRTVNEKLFF.

The chain combines TRBV7-9 with TRBJ1-6, with 7 bases lining up with TRBD1. Germline assignment: CDR1 SEHNR and CDR2 FQNEAQ (reference sequence). The CDR3 runs to 14 residues. The V gene end was trimmed by 6 bases and the J gene end by 5 bases; junction bases not matched to a gene: 4. The CDR3 nucleotides are TGTGCCAGCAGTACCGGGACAGATAATTCACCCCTCCACTTT. This codes for CASSTGTDNSPLHF.

The sample holds a few counts of this clonotype. The V and J genes are TRBV27 and TRBJ2-2; no firm D call. Deletions cut 3 bases from V and 5 bases from J, with 19 bases between. The germline CDR1 and CDR2 sequences are MNHEY and SMNVEV (reference sequence). The CDR3 covers 17 residues. CDR3 in DNA: TGTGCCAGCAGTTTTGGGTCCCGACGTTGGGGTACCGGGGAGCTGTTTTTT. Protein product: CASSFGSRRWGTGELFF.

This clonotype was seen a handful of times. The chain combines TRBV2 with TRBJ2-3; D gene ambiguous. V was shortened by 1 base and J by 2 bases, with 7 bases between the two germline ends. The germline gives CDR1 SNHLY, CDR2 FYNNEI. The CDR3 runs to 14 residues. The CDR3 region has the DNA TGTGCCAGCAGTGAAGACTCATACACAGATACGCAGTATTTT. Its protein product is CASSEDSYTDTQYF.

The V and J genes are TRBV20-1 and TRBJ2-5; 7 bases are shared with TRBD1. The trim removed 0 bases at V and 0 bases at J, leaving 10 bases unmatched. This CDR3 has 17 amino acids. Germline V gene lookup returns CDR1 DFQATT and CDR2 SNEGSKA (reference sequence). The CDR3 sequence is CSARDAFEGTDQETQYF. In DNA, the CDR3 is TGCAGTGCTAGAGATGCATTTGAAGGGACAGACCAAGAGACCCAGTACTTC.

This clonotype was observed at least ten times. The gene calls are TRBV7-2 and TRBJ2-5; a weak D match, TRBD1 (6 bases). Germline CDR1 is SGHTA and CDR2 is FQGNSA. V was clipped by 5 bases and J by 1 base, with 8 bases between them. There are 13 residues in the CDR3. CDR3 region: CASSQGPQETQYF. The CDR3 DNA is TGTGCCAGCAGCCAGGGGCCCCAAGAGACCCAGTACTTC.

The J gene is TRBJ2-6, the V gene TRBV6-2 or TRBV6-3; 11 bases align to TRBD1. With 6 bases clipped from V and 3 bases from J, the junction kept 10 bases outside the gene matches. CDR1 is MNHEY, CDR2 SVGEGT, per germline. CDR3 length: 18 amino acids. The CDR3 bases are TGTGCCAGCAGCCGGACAGGGGGCGTCGGTTATGGGGCCAACGTCCTGACTTTC. Its translation: CASSRTGGVGYGANVLTF.

Note on this clonotype: A much more abundant neighbour one base away suggests this may be a read error. The CDR3 nucleotides read TGTACCACCCAAATGGGGGAAAAACTGTTTTTT. Encoded protein: CTTQMGEKLFF. V and J are TRBV7-9 and TRBJ1-4, with D hard to call. The CDR3 is made up of 11 amino acids. Germline V gene data show CDR1 as SEHNR and CDR2 as FQNEAQ (reference sequence).

This chain joins TRBV12-3 or TRBV12-4 and TRBJ2-4; D might be TRBD1 or TRBD2, each matching 5 bases. Trimming removed 5 bases at V and 6 bases at J, with 11 bases between. The CDR3 loop spans 13 amino acids. CDR3 sequence: CASSKAGANIQYF. The CDR3 region has the DNA TGTGCCAGCAGTAAAGCCGGGGCAAACATTCAGTACTTC.

This clonotype was detected many times. The chain uses TRBV29-1 and TRBJ2-4; D remains unclear. This CDR3 spans 15 amino acids. The germline V and J ends were trimmed by 2 bases and 0 bases, with 11 bases remaining between them. CDR1 is SQVTM and CDR2 is ANQGSEA in the germline V gene. CDR3 DNA: TGCAGCGTTGAATTGGGAAGATCAGCCAAAAACATTCAGTACTTC. This gives the protein CSVELGRSAKNIQYF.

There are a few counts of this clonotype. The V call is TRBV7-2, the J call TRBJ2-3, with TRBD1 identical over 7 bases. Per germline, CDR1 SGHTA and CDR2 FQGNSA. This CDR3 contains 14 residues. V shed 1 base and J 5 bases; nucleotides not matched to a gene: 3. CDR3 nucleotide sequence: TGTGCCAGCAGCTTAGGACAGGGAATAGATACGCAGTATTTT. It is translated as CASSLGQGIDTQYF.

The rearrangement links TRBV18 to TRBJ2-3; no clear D gene. V lost 3 bases, J lost 3 bases, and 7 bases lay in between. CDR3 length equals 13 residues. Germline V lookup: CDR1 KGHSH, CDR2 LQKENI. The CDR3 here is CASSPGMTDTQYF. CDR3 DNA: TGTGCCAGCTCACCGGGGATGACAGATACGCAGTATTTT.

In this sample, this clonotype turned up a few times. This chain uses TRBV18 with TRBJ1-4; no firm D call. Germline loops: CDR1 KGHSH, CDR2 LQKENI. The CDR3 has 16 residues. V was cut by 3 bases and J by 0 bases, with 11 bases left in between. CDR3 loop: CASSPPDLSTNEKLFF. For the CDR3, the DNA is TGTGCCAGCTCACCCCCCGATCTCTCAACTAATGAAAAACTGTTTTTT. The full variable domain, with the rest looked up from reference TRBV18 and TRBJ1-4, is NAGVMQNPRHLVRRRGQEARLRCSPMKGHSHVYWYRQLPEEGLKFMVYLQKENIIDESGMPKERFSAEFPKEGPSILRIQQVVRGDSAAYFCASSPPDLSTNEKLFFGSGTQLSVL.

This clonotype was observed many times. The rearrangement links TRBV10-3 to TRBJ2-3; TRBD2 matches 10 bases. J was trimmed by 6 bases and V by 4 bases; bases with no gene match: 7. CDR1 is ENHRY, CDR2 SYGVKD, per germline. CDR3 size: 15 residues. Written as DNA, the CDR3 is TGTGCCATCAGTGGAAGCGGGAGGGCCGGGGATACGCAGTATTTT. Translated, it gives CAISGSGRAGDTQYF.

This clonotype has just a few counts. V and J are TRBV7-6 and TRBJ2-1; TRBD2 matches 9 bases. The CDR3 consists of 17 residues. Per the germline V gene, CDR1 is SGHVS and CDR2 is FNYEAQ. V was pared by 5 bases and J by 0 bases, with 8 bases of the junction left unmatched. Here the CDR3 reads CASSPYISGSSYNEQFF. The CDR3 DNA is TGTGCCAGCAGCCCATACATTAGCGGGAGCTCCTACAATGAGCAGTTCTTC. The variable domain in full, completed from reference TRBV7-6 and TRBJ2-1, reads GAGVSQSPRYKVTKRGQDVALRCDPISGHVSLYWYRQALGQGPEFLTYFNYEAQQDKSGLPNDRFSAERPEGSISTLTIQRTEQRDSAMYRCASSPYISGSSYNEQFFGPGTRLTVL.

This clonotype was detected many times. The chain couples TRBV5-1 to TRBJ2-3, with 7 bases aligning to TRBD1. The CDR3 sequence is 19 residues long. Germline V CDR1 and CDR2: SGHRS, YFSETQ. The V gene end was trimmed by 4 bases and the J gene end by 3 bases; junction bases not matched to a gene: 20. CDR3 DNA sequence: TGCGCCAGCAGCCCCCTTCCCACAGGGGACCGGACGTGGACAGATACGCAGTATTTT. It codes for CASSPLPTGDRTWTDTQYF.

This clonotype was found many times. The chain couples TRBV5-1 to TRBJ1-4; 8 bases agree with TRBD1. V trimming: 4 bases; J trimming: 9 bases; junction bases outside the gene matches: 26. The CDR3 runs to 20 residues. CDR1 is SGHRS, CDR2 YFSETQ, per germline. Written as DNA, the CDR3 is TGCGCCAGCAGCATTCAGGGCGGCAGTAGACCAGGGGGCGCAGGTCAAAAACTGTTTTTT. Translated: CASSIQGGSRPGGAGQKLFF.

This clonotype appeared a few times. The V and J genes are TRBV29-1 and TRBJ1-5, with TRBD1 matching 7 bases. Germline V gene sequence: CDR1 SQVTM, CDR2 ANQGSEA. V was pared by 7 bases and J by 1 base, with 7 bases of the junction left unmatched. The CDR3 is made up of 14 amino acids. The CDR3, as DNA: TGCAGCGCAGGGTCACAGGGGAGCAATCAGCCCCAGCATTTT. It yields the protein CSAGSQGSNQPQHF.

This clonotype was observed a handful of times. The chain employs TRBV20-1 and TRBJ2-2, with no clear D. CDR3 length: 14 residues. CDR1 is DFQATT, CDR2 SNEGSKA, per germline (reference sequence). V was shortened by 6 bases and J by 3 bases, with 14 bases between the two germline ends. This CDR3 reads CSASTGVHTGELFF. CDR3 bases: TGCAGTGCCTCGACTGGGGTGCACACCGGGGAGCTGTTTTTT.

In its sample, this clonotype was seen many times. The chain carries TRBV6-1 and TRBJ2-7; possibly TRBD1 for D (6 bases). From germline, CDR1 is MNHNS and CDR2 SASEGT. The V end was cut by 7 bases, the J end by 1 base, with 14 bases between. The length of the CDR3 is 14 residues. This chain's CDR3 is CASNEGGSSYEQYF. As DNA, the CDR3 is TGTGCCAGCAACGAAGGGGGTTCTTCCTACGAGCAGTACTTC.

This clonotype was counted many times. V gene TRBV28 combines with J gene TRBJ1-1; D ambiguous. V lost 10 bases and J 1 base, leaving 10 bases between the germline ends. This CDR3 is 12 amino acids long. Germline assignment: CDR1 MDHEN and CDR2 SYDVKM. CDR3: CATLFGNTEAFF. In nucleotides, the CDR3 is TGTGCCACCTTATTTGGGAACACTGAAGCTTTCTTT.

J is TRBJ2-7 and V is TRBV12-3 or TRBV12-4, with 9 bases fitting TRBD1. The J segment lost 4 bases and the V segment lost 8 bases, leaving 9 bases of the junction unmatched. This CDR3 is built from 14 residues. This CDR3 is CASGAGTGFYEQYF. DNA of the CDR3: TGTGCCAGCGGAGCCGGGACAGGGTTTTACGAGCAGTACTTC.

There are many counts of this clonotype. The rearrangement joins TRBV3-1 to TRBJ1-5; D is perhaps TRBD1 (5 bases). V dropped 6 bases and J dropped 1 base, with 13 bases sitting between them. Germline lookup yields CDR1 LGHDT and CDR2 YNNKEL (reference sequence). CDR3 length equals 15 residues. The CDR3 loop reads CASSPSGLSNQPQHF. The CDR3 DNA is TGTGCCAGCAGTCCATCAGGGCTCAGCAATCAGCCCCAGCATTTT.

V is TRBV7-6 and J is TRBJ2-3; TRBD2 matches at 7 bases. Germline assignment: CDR1 SGHVS and CDR2 FNYEAQ. This CDR3 region has 17 residues. The trim removed 4 bases at V and 2 bases at J, leaving 12 bases unmatched. The CDR3 nucleotides read TGTGCCAGCAGCTCTCGAGGCGTACTAGCGACCACAGATACGCAGTATTTT. It specifies CASSSRGVLATTDTQYF.

Ten or more counts support this clonotype. V and J are TRBV6-5 and TRBJ2-3; a possible D gene is TRBD1 (8 bases). The CDR3 is 18 amino acids. Germline CDR1 is MNHEY and CDR2 is SVGAGI. With 5 bases removed from V and 2 bases from J, the gap between germline ends came to 23 bases. CDR3 coding DNA: TGTGCCAGCAGTCCCACCTGGGGGGGGACAGGTGACACAGATACGCAGTATTTT. This translates into CASSPTWGGTGDTDTQYF.

The rearrangement joins TRBV29-1 to TRBJ2-5; no definite D call. CDR3 length equals 11 residues. Trimming cost V 7 bases and J 2 bases, with 8 bases left between them. Germline V CDR1 and CDR2: SQVTM, ANQGSEA. CDR3 coding DNA: TGCAGCGCTTCCGGACAAGAGACCCAGTACTTC. It encodes CSASGQETQYF.